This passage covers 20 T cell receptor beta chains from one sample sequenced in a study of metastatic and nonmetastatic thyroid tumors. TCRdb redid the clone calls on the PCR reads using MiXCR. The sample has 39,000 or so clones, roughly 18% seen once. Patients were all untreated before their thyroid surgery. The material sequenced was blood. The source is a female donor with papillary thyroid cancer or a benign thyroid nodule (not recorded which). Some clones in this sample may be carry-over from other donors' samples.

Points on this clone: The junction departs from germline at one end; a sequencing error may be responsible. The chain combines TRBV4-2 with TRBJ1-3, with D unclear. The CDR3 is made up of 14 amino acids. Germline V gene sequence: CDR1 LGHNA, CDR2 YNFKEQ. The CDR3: CAISQVPSGNTIYF. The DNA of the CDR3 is TGTGCCATCAGCCAAGTTCCCTCTGGAAACACCATATATTTT.

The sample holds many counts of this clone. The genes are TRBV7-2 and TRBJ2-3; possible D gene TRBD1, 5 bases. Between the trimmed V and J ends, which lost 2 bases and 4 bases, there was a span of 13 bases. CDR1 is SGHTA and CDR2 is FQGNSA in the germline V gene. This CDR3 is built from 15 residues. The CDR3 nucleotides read TGTGCCAGCAGCTTAAGCAGGGTGTTGGCAGATACGCAGTATTTT. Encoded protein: CASSLSRVLADTQYF.

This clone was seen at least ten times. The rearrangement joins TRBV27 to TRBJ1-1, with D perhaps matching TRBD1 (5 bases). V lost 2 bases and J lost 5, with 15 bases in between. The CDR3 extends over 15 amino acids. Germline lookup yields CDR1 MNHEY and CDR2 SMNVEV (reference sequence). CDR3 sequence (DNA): TGTGCCAGCAGTTTAGGGATCCCAGGGTGGACTGAAGCTTTCTTT. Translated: CASSLGIPGWTEAFF.

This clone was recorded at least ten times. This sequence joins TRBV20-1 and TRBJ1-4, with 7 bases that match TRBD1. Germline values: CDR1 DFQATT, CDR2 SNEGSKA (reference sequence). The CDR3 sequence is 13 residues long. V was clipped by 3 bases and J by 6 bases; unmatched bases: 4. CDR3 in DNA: TGCAGTGCTAGGGTGCAGGGGGATGAAAAACTGTTTTTT. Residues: CSARVQGDEKLFF.

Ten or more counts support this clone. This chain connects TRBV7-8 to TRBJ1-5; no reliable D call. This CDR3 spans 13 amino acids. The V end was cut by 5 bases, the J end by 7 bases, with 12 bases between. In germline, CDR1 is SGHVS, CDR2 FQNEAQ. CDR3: CASSPAVGQPQHF. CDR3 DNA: TGTGCCAGCAGCCCGGCCGTAGGACAGCCCCAGCATTTT.

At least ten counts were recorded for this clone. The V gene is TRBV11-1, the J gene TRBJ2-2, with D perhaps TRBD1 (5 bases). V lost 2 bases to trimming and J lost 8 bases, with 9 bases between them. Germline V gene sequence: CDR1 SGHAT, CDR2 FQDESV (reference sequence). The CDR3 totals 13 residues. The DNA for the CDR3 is TGTGCCAGCAGCTTACAGGGTCAAGGGGAGCTGTTTTTT. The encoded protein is CASSLQGQGELFF.

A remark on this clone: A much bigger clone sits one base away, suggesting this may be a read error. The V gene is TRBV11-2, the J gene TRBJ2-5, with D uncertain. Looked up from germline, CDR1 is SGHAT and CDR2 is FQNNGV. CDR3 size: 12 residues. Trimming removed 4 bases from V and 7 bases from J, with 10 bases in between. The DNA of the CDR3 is TGTGCCAGCAGCTCGAATCTGGGGACCCAGTACTTC. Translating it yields CASSSNLGTQYF.

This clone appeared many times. The CDR3 coding sequence is TGTGCCAGCAGTGAGTTAGCCTATAACACAGATACGCAGTATTTT. Translated, it gives CASSELAYNTDTQYF. The chain recombines TRBV2 with TRBJ2-3; no clear D. Per germline, CDR1 SNHLY and CDR2 FYNNEI. This CDR3 is built from 15 residues. V was trimmed by 3 bases and J by 2 bases, leaving 12 bases between them.

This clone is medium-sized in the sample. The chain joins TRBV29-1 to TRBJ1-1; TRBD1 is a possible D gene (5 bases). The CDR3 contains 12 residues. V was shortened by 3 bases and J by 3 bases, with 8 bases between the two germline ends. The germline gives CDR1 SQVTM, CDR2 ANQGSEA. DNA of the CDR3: TGCAGCGTTGAGGGGGGGGACACTGAAGCTTTCTTT. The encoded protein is CSVEGGDTEAFF. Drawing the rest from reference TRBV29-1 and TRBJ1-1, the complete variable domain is SAVISQKPSRDICQRGTSLTIQCQVDSQVTMMFWYRQQPGQSLTLIATANQGSEATYESGFVIDKFPISRPNLTFSTLTVSNMSPEDSSIYLCSVEGGDTEAFFGQGTRLTVV.

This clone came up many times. CDR3 amino acids: CSARVWSGSGTGELFF. The CDR3 DNA follows: TGCAGTGCTAGAGTATGGAGCGGGTCGGGCACCGGGGAGCTGTTTTTT. The chain has TRBV20-1 and TRBJ2-2, with D perhaps TRBD2 (6 bases). The CDR3 totals 16 residues. Germline CDR1 and CDR2: DFQATT and SNEGSKA (reference sequence). V lost 1 base to trimming and J lost 4 bases, with 16 bases between them.

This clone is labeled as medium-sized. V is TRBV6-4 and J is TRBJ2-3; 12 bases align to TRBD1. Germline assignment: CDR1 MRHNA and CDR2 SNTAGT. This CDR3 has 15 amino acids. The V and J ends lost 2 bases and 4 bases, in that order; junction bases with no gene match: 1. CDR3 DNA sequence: TGTGCCAGCAGTGACGGGACAGGGGGCGCAGATACGCAGTATTTT. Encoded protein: CASSDGTGGADTQYF.

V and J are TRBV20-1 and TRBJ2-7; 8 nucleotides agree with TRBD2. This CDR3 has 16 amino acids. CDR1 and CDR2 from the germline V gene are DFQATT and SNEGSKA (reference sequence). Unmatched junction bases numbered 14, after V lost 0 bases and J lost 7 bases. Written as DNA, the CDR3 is TGCAGTGCTAGAGATCCTGGTAGCGGGGCCTCCGGGGAGCAGTACTTC. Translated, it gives CSARDPGSGASGEQYF.

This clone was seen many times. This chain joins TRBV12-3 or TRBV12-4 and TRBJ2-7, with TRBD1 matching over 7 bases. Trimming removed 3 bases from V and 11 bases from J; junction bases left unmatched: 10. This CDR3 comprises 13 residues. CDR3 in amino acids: CASSLTGQGEEYF. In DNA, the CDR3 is TGTGCCAGCAGTTTGACAGGGCAGGGTGAAGAGTACTTC.

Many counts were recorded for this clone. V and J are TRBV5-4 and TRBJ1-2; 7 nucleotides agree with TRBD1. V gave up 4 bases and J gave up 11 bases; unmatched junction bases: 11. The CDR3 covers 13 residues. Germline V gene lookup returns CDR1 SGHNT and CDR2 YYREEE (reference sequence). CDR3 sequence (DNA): TGTGCCAGCAGCATCGGGTGGGACAGCTCATACACCTTC. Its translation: CASSIGWDSSYTF.

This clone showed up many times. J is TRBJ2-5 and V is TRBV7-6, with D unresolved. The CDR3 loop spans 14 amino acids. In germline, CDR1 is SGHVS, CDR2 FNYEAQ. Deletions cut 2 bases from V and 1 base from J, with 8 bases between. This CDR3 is CASSLSPSQETQYF. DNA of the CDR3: TGTGCCAGCAGCTTATCTCCCTCCCAAGAGACCCAGTACTTC.

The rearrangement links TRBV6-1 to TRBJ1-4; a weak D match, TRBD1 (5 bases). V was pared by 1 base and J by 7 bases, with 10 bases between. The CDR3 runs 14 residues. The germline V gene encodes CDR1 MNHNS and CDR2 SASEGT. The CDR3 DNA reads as TGTGCCAGCAGTGAAGGACAGTTTCGTGAAAAACTGTTTTTT. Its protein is CASSEGQFREKLFF.

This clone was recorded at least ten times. The CDR3 reads CASIRDREGNSPLHF. The CDR3 nucleotides are TGTGCCAGCATAAGAGACAGGGAAGGAAATTCACCCCTCCACTTT. V is TRBV6-5 and J is TRBJ1-6, with 7 nucleotides matching TRBD1. Germline-derived CDR1 and CDR2 are MNHEY and SVGAGI. The CDR3 contains 15 residues. The junction had 10 bases not matched to a gene; V was cut back by 7 bases and J by 7 bases.

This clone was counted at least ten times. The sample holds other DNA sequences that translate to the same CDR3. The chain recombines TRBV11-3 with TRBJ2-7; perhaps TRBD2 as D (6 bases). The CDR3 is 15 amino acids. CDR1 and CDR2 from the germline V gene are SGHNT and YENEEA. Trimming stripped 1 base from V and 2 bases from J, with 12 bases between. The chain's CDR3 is CASSLGGDSPYEQYF. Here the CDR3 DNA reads TGTGCCAGCAGCTTAGGAGGGGACTCCCCCTACGAGCAGTACTTC.

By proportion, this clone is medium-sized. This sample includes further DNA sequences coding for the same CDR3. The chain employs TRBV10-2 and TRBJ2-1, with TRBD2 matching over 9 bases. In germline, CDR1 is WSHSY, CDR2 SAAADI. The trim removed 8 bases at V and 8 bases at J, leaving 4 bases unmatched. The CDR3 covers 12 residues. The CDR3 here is CASGSGRYEQFF. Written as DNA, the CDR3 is TGCGCCAGCGGCAGCGGGAGGTATGAGCAGTTCTTC.

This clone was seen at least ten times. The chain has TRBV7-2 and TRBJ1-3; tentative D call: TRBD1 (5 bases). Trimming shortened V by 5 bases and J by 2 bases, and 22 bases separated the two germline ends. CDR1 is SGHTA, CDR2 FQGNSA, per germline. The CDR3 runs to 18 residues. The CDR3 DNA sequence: TGTGCCAGCAGCCCGCCGGGACTCCTCACCGGCACTGGAAACACCATATATTTT. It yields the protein CASSPPGLLTGTGNTIYF.